The clone carrying this T cell receptor beta chain showed up many times. Its antigen is undetermined. The data derive from a study of human T cells and chemical hapten exposure. Sample time point: patch test 3, about 24 weeks after DPC sensitization. Noted treatment: therapeutic diphenylcyclopropenone sensitization with weekly scalp DPC. The starting material, unfractionated whole blood, was used for total RNA extraction. The CDR3 length is 15 residues. With V trimmed by 5 bases and J by 4 bases, 6 bases remained unmatched. The germline V gene has CDR1 SGHTA and CDR2 FQGNSA. Unique molecular identifiers were affixed to discrete cDNA molecules within the library. Using its own MiXCR run on the RACE reads, TCRdb lists one record per CDR3 protein. The sample includes 70,000 or so distinct CDR3 sequences, around 10% of them seen just once. Overall study results and limits: Expanded TCRs produced significantly more large CDR3 similarity clusters than controls did.

The TCR originated in a woman aged 45 to 65 with alopecia areata. Some clones in this sample may be carry-over from other donors' samples. Here the sequenced sample was whole blood, taken in connection with sensitization to the hapten diphenylcyclopropenone (DPC). The rearrangement links TRBV7-2 to TRBJ2-1, with 9 bases fitting TRBD1. The CDR3 DNA reads as TGTGCCAGCAGCCGTCGACAGGGGGGGTACAATGAGCAGTTCTTC. It is translated as CASSRRQGGYNEQFF.